This TCR beta chain is drawn from a study of blood T cells in healthy people across ages. It was with a sample-barcoded 5' primer and a J-beta primer mix that a second PCR of about 6 to 12 cycles was run. Each cDNA was tagged by a template-switch adaptor containing 12 random nucleotides. Via MiXCR, TCRdb re-called the 5' RACE reads, giving one row per CDR3 protein. Of approximately 800,000 distinct CDR3 sequences listed, 58% are singletons. V dropped 2 bases and J dropped 1 base, with 17 bases sitting between them. This CDR3 is built from 17 residues. This clonotype was recorded a few times. The genes are TRBV12-3 or TRBV12-4 and TRBJ2-5; weak D call: TRBD1 (5 bases). This clonotype was obtained from a man aged 30 to 39 in good health. Sequencing used blood. The CDR3 region has the DNA TGTGCCAGCAGTTTAAACCCGTGGCCCAGGGCCCAAGAGACCCAGTACTTC. It encodes CASSLNPWPRAQETQYF.